A selection of T cell receptor beta chains follows, all from one sample in a study of radiotherapy plus CTLA-4 blockade in lung cancer. The table came from immunoSEQ multiplex PCR; TCRdb's copy has only in-frame clones and leaves some out. The table has under 110,000 clones, 70% to 90% seen once. This material consisted of peripheral blood, taken from a patient treated with radiotherapy plus ipilimumab. All receptors come from a human donor with non-small cell lung cancer that progressed on radiotherapy plus ipilimumab. Some clones in this sample may be carry-over from other donors' samples. Both conserved end residues are part of each CDR3. The D gene is left open where the match is weak. The size of a clone is reported for some rows only, either as once, few or many, or as a class for expanded clones.

v_gene	d_gene	j_gene	abundance	CDR3nt	CDR3aa
TRBV9	TRBD1	TRBJ2-5	-	TGTGCCAGCAGCCCCACGGGACAGGGGGCGTGGGAGACCCAGTACTTC	CASSPTGQGAWETQYF
TRBV10-1	-	TRBJ1-6	-	TGCGCCAGCAGTGAGTCCAAGCCCCCGGGTCAAAACGAGGGATCCTATAATTCACCCCTCCACTTT	CASSESKPPGQNEGSYNSPLHF
TRBV30	-	TRBJ2-7	once	TGTGCCTGGAGTGTAACGGGACAATGGAGGTCGAATAATCACGAGCAGTACTTC	CAWSVTGQWRSNNHEQYF
TRBV7-3	-	TRBJ2-3	-	TGTGCCAGCAGCTTAACGGGCAGCACAGATACGCAGTATTTT	CASSLTGSTDTQYF
TRBV7-2	-	TRBJ1-2	-	TGTGCCAGCAGCTTTCTTCCCCAAGGGGATGGCTACACCTTC	CASSFLPQGDGYTF
TRBV5-1	-	TRBJ1-2	few	TGCGCCAGCAGCCTGACAGAAAACTATGGCTACACCTTC	CASSLTENYGYTF
TRBV7-2	-	TRBJ2-7	-	TGTGCCAGCAGCTTAATTATAGGCAGGGGATACGAGCAGTACTTC	CASSLIIGRGYEQYF
TRBV18	-	TRBJ1-6	few	TGTGCCAGCTCGATACAGGGAGCCCTACTTAATTCACCCCTCCACTTT	CASSIQGALLNSPLHF
TRBV14	-	TRBJ1-2	once	TGTGCCAGCAGCCAAGGAACAGCGTCAAAGGATGGCTACACCTTC	CASSQGTASKDGYTF
TRBV5-1	-	TRBJ2-1	-	TGCGCCAGCAGCCCGGGGAGCTCCTACAATGAGCAGTTCTTC	CASSPGSSYNEQFF
TRBV2	-	TRBJ2-3	-	TGTGCCAGCACCAAATGGCAAGATACGCAGTATTTT	CASTKWQDTQYF
TRBV11-2	TRBD2	TRBJ2-3	-	TGTGCCAGCAGCTTGGCGGGGGGTCCAGATACGCAGTATTTT	CASSLAGGPDTQYF
TRBV2	TRBD2	TRBJ2-3	once	TGTGCCAGCAGTGACGTAGCGGGGGAATCCACAGATACGCAGTATTTT	CASSDVAGESTDTQYF
TRBV6-9	TRBD2	TRBJ2-7	few	TGTGCCAGCAGCTCCCAACTAGCGGGGATTTACGAGCAGTACTTC	CASSSQLAGIYEQYF
TRBV19	TRBD1	TRBJ2-3	-	TGTGCCAGTCGTTGGACAGGGGGCACAGATACGCAGTATTTT	CASRWTGGTDTQYF
TRBV5-6	-	TRBJ2-7	-	TGTGCCAGCAGCCGGGGACCTTCGGGGTACGAGCAGTACTTC	CASSRGPSGYEQYF
TRBV7-9	-	TRBJ1-1	-	TGTGCCAGCAGCTTACGGGCCTCGAACACTGAAGCTTTCTTT	CASSLRASNTEAFF
TRBV13	-	TRBJ2-7	-	TGTGCCAGCAGCTTTCATACTGGCGAGCAGTACTTC	CASSFHTGEQYF
TRBV28	-	TRBJ1-2	-	TGTGCCAGCAGTGGAAACTATGGCTACACCTTC	CASSGNYGYTF
TRBV29-1	TRBD1	TRBJ2-5	-	TGCAGCGCACCGGGACAGAATAAAGAGACCCAGTACTTC	CSAPGQNKETQYF
TRBV9	-	TRBJ2-7	-	TGTGCCAGCAGCGTAGCCGGGACGAGCTCCTACGAGCAGTACTTC	CASSVAGTSSYEQYF
TRBV6-5	-	TRBJ2-1	-	TGTGCCAGCAGTTACTCAGGGGCCAACACCCTTGAGCAGTTCTTC	CASSYSGANTLEQFF
TRBV4-1	-	TRBJ2-7	-	TGCGCCAGCAGCCAAGAAGGCACCTCCTCCTACGAGCAGTACTTC	CASSQEGTSSYEQYF
TRBV6-6	-	TRBJ1-2	-	TGTGCCAGCAGTAGAGCGGACTTGGTGGGCTACACCTTC	CASSRADLVGYTF
TRBV18	TRBD1	TRBJ1-1	-	TGTGCCAGCTCACCGACGACAGGGAAGTACACTGAAGCTTTCTTT	CASSPTTGKYTEAFF
TRBV9	-	TRBJ2-1	-	TGTGCCAGCAGCGTAGGGCAGGGAAATGAGCAGTTCTTC	CASSVGQGNEQFF
TRBV7-9	-	TRBJ2-7	-	TGTGCCAGCAGCTTAGCCTACAAGCAGTACTTC	CASSLAYKQYF
TRBV21-1	-	TRBJ1-5	-	TGTGCCGCAAAAGGGGTTAGCCCAGCCAGCAATCAGCCCCAGCATTTT	CAAKGVSPASNQPQHF
TRBV19	-	TRBJ1-6	few	TGTGCCAGTAGCCAGGATGGGTGGCGTAATTCACCCCTCCACTTT	CASSQDGWRNSPLHF
TRBV4-3	-	TRBJ2-3	-	TGCGCCAGCAGCCAAGATTTTTCAGGGGGGATTGCAGATACGCAGTATTTT	CASSQDFSGGIADTQYF
TRBV5-1	-	TRBJ1-1	once	TGCGCCAGCAGCTTGGCAGGGATTGAGACTGAAGCTTTCTTT	CASSLAGIETEAFF
TRBV11-3	TRBD1	TRBJ2-3	-	TGTGCCAGCAGCTTAAACAGGGGGCCCACAGATACGCAGTATTTT	CASSLNRGPTDTQYF
TRBV7-9	-	TRBJ1-4	-	TGTGCCAGCAGCTCAGGCATGGCCCAACTGTTTTTT	CASSSGMAQLFF
TRBV21-1	-	TRBJ1-2	-	TGTGCCAGAGGTGGGGTGCCACCTCCCTATGGCTACACCTTC	CARGGVPPPYGYTF
TRBV6-5	-	TRBJ2-1	once	TGTGCCAGCAGTCCAAACAGGGCATACAATGAGCAGTTCTTC	CASSPNRAYNEQFF
TRBV15	TRBD1	TRBJ1-4	-	TGTGCCACCAGCAGAGTGGTGGGGACAGGGAATGAAAAACTGTTTTTT	CATSRVVGTGNEKLFF
TRBV6-6	-	TRBJ1-5	-	TGTGCCAGCAGTTTTGTGCACGGAGGGAATCAGCCCCAGCATTTT	CASSFVHGGNQPQHF
TRBV7-2	-	TRBJ1-5	-	TGTGCCAGCAGCCCCTTTCATGCTAGCAATCAGCCCCAGCATTTT	CASSPFHASNQPQHF
TRBV7-2	TRBD2	TRBJ2-7	-	TGTGCCAGCAGTTTCGCGGGGGGGGTCTCCTACGAGCAGTACTTC	CASSFAGGVSYEQYF
TRBV12-5	TRBD1	TRBJ2-7	-	TGTGCTAGTGGTTTGTTGGCAGGGGGATTCTACGAGCAGTACTTC	CASGLLAGGFYEQYF
TRBV5-1	TRBD2	TRBJ2-3	-	TGCGCCAGCACCACCGGGGGGAGCACAGATACGCAGTATTTT	CASTTGGSTDTQYF
TRBV5-8	-	TRBJ1-1	few	TGTGCCAGCAGCGTCCGGGGGCGGGAAGCTTTCTTT	CASSVRGREAFF
TRBV7-9	-	TRBJ1-1	-	TGTGCCAGCACGCCAGGGGCCGGGTGGAACACTGAAGCTTTCTTT	CASTPGAGWNTEAFF
TRBV7-7	-	TRBJ2-7	-	TGTGCTAGCAGCTTAGCCCGGAACCTCACCTACGAGCAGTACTTC	CASSLARNLTYEQYF
TRBV13	-	TRBJ1-6	-	TGTGCCAGCAGCTTGGCACAGGGAAGAAGTTCACCCCTCCACTTT	CASSLAQGRSSPLHF
TRBV6-5	-	TRBJ1-1	-	TGTGCCAGCAGTTTGGGTTTGGCGAGTAGCACTGAAGCTTTCTTT	CASSLGLASSTEAFF
TRBV2	-	TRBJ2-3	-	TGTGCCAGCAGCCCGCAACGAGATACGCAGTATTTT	CASSPQRDTQYF
TRBV4-2	-	TRBJ1-4	-	TGTGCCAGCAGCCAAGTAACAGGCTCTAATGAAAAACTGTTTTTT	CASSQVTGSNEKLFF
TRBV27	-	TRBJ1-1	few	TGTGCCAGCAGTTTAAGTGCACCTATGAACACTGAAGCTTTCTTT	CASSLSAPMNTEAFF
TRBV7-2	TRBD1	TRBJ1-5	once	TGTGCCAGCAGCCAATCTGGGACAGGGGGTCATCAGCCCCAGCATTTT	CASSQSGTGGHQPQHF
TRBV4-1	-	TRBJ1-1	-	TGCGCCAGCAGCCACGGACCAGTGGGTATGGAAGCTTTCTTT	CASSHGPVGMEAFF
TRBV5-4	-	TRBJ1-1	-	TGTGCCAGCAGCTTGGCGGCGGAGATGAACACTGAAGCTTTCTTT	CASSLAAEMNTEAFF
TRBV19	-	TRBJ1-3	-	TGTGCCAGTAAACCCCCGGTCGGGGCCCGCTCTGGAAACACCATATATTTT	CASKPPVGARSGNTIYF
TRBV15	TRBD2	TRBJ2-7	-	TGTGCCACCAGCAGAGATCCCGGGAGGTCCTACGAGCAGTACTTC	CATSRDPGRSYEQYF